This T cell receptor (beta chain) was retrieved from a study of post-analysis software for immune sequencing data. Overall study context: Recorded disease courses covered relapsing-remitting, secondary progressive and progressive-relapsing multiple sclerosis. Some patients had no subtype annotation. Findings and limits, study-wide: Patients carried 5 or 6 TRBV segments more frequently than controls did, and TRBV5-6, TRBV5-1 and TRBV20-1 were among them. Pronounced co-clustering by F measure was evident among identically batched samples. Normalized Chao1 diversity was significantly reduced in patients versus controls.

Unique molecular identifiers were carried by the TCR beta cDNA libraries. Approximately 0.5 million cDNA molecules were recovered from an input of about 1 to 10 million T cells. TCRdb re-called the PCR reads through MiXCR, storing one row per CDR3 protein. The table shows a few hundred thousand distinct CDR3 sequences, with approximately 34% occurring only once. About this clonotype itself: Its target is unknown.

Germline CDR1 is MGHRA and CDR2 is YSYEKL. Trimming left V 0 bases short and J 4 bases short, with 21 bases between. The CDR3 is 18 residues long. This chain links TRBV4-1 with TRBJ1-2; D perhaps matches TRBD1 (6 bases). The clonotype comes from a girl younger than 18 with multiple sclerosis. The sequenced material came from blood. The CDR3 DNA follows: TGCGCCAGCAGCCAAGATGTATCCCCAGGGGCTGTTATCTATGGCTACACCTTC. This gives the protein CASSQDVSPGAVIYGYTF.